The rows below give T cell receptor beta chains drawn from one sample of a study of blood T cell repertoires in COVID-19. TCRdb's table, derived via immunoSEQ multiplex PCR, lists solely in-frame clones and lacks some. The sample lists some 200,000 clones; approximately 87% were seen once. The source material was peripheral blood. Receptors were obtained from a woman aged 55-69 years with COVID-19, enrolled during active disease. CDR3s include the opening cysteine and the closing phenylalanine or tryptophan. The D gene is left open where the match is weak.

>TRBJ1-4|TRBV30|-
CAWGRRADNEKLFF
TGTGCCTGGGGTAGGAGGGCAGACAATGAAAAACTGTTTTTT
>TRBJ2-7|TRBV12-3/TRBV12-4|-
CASGHPVSYEQYF
TGTGCCAGCGGCCACCCCGTCTCCTACGAGCAGTACTTC
>TRBJ2-5|TRBV27|-
CASSPTTTGTETQYF
TGTGCCAGCAGTCCCACCACGACAGGAACGGAGACCCAGTACTTC
>TRBJ2-7|TRBV24-1|-
CATSATRGSLYEQYF
TGTGCCACCAGTGCCACCAGGGGTTCCCTCTACGAGCAGTACTTC
>TRBJ2-1|TRBV5-4|TRBD1
CASNQGGTGVNEQFF
TGTGCCAGCAACCAAGGGGGGACAGGGGTTAATGAGCAGTTCTTC
>TRBJ2-3|TRBV9|TRBD1
CASSVVGTGTDTQYF
TGTGCCAGCAGCGTGGTGGGGACAGGCACAGATACGCAGTATTTT
>TRBJ2-2|TRBV2|-
CASNYFGLGAGELFF
TGTGCCAGCAACTACTTTGGGTTAGGGGCCGGGGAGCTGTTTTTT
>TRBJ2-3|TRBV19|TRBD2
CASSRPREADTQYF
TGTGCCAGTAGTCGTCCTCGGGAGGCAGATACGCAGTATTTT
>TRBJ2-7|TRBV30|TRBD2
CAWSRGRAGVGYEQYF
TGTGCCTGGAGCCGCGGAAGGGCGGGAGTTGGCTACGAGCAGTACTTC
>TRBJ2-7|TRBV10-3|TRBD1
CAIRESKDRGSYEQYF
TGTGCCATCAGAGAATCGAAGGACAGGGGGTCGTACGAGCAGTACTTC